The clone carrying this T cell receptor (beta chain) was observed at least ten times. What it binds is unknown. This record belongs to a study of T-cell reconstitution after alpha-beta-depleted transplantation in children. Study-wide results and caveats: A year had passed since transplant, and T-cell counts and diversity by then came mostly from newly produced T cells.

The CDR3 has 16 amino acids. The library targeted TCRbeta and was prepared with unique molecular identifiers. TCRdb redid the calling of the PCR reads with MiXCR, one entry per CDR3 protein. The sample lists more than 200,000 distinct CDR3 sequences, roughly 26% occurring once. This receptor was taken from a girl aged 2 to 9 with Fanconi anemia, due to receive a stem cell transplant. The chain is built from TRBV21-1 and TRBJ2-1; the table gives TRBD2 as D, unverified against the DNA. TRBV21-1 corresponds to a pseudogene. This specimen was PBMCs, taken before TCRalphabeta/CD19-depleted stem cell transplant. The CDR3: CASSAPLGTLYNEQFF. The DNA for the CDR3 is TGTGCCAGCAGCGCTCCCCTCGGGACTCTGTACAATGAGCAGTTCTTC.